This TCR beta chain was captured in a study of blood T cells in healthy people across ages. Findings and limits, study-wide: Diversity was higher, and naive CD4+ cells more numerous, in long-lived donors than in aged donors.

Ten or more counts support this clonotype. Its antigen remains unidentified. PBMCs numbering at least 7 million were isolated per sample. Together with a sample-barcoded 5' primer, a J-beta primer mix was included in a second PCR lasting roughly 6 to 12 cycles. TCRdb re-analysed the 5' RACE reads in MiXCR, keeping a single row per CDR3 protein. The table includes roughly 560,000 distinct CDR3 sequences, approximately 25% detected once. These same records also appear under a second study, on T cells of mothers and their children.

The receptor was derived from a boy under 18 in good health. The sample taken for sequencing was blood.

The CDR3 DNA reads TGTGCCAGCAGCCCCACGGGGACCAAAAACATTCAGTACTTC. This codes for CASSPTGTKNIQYF. V and J are TRBV7-9 and TRBJ2-4; maybe TRBD2 (5 bases). This CDR3 region has 14 residues. V lost 5 bases to trimming and J lost 2 bases, with 10 bases between them. CDR1 and CDR2 (germline): SEHNR, FQNEAQ (reference sequence).